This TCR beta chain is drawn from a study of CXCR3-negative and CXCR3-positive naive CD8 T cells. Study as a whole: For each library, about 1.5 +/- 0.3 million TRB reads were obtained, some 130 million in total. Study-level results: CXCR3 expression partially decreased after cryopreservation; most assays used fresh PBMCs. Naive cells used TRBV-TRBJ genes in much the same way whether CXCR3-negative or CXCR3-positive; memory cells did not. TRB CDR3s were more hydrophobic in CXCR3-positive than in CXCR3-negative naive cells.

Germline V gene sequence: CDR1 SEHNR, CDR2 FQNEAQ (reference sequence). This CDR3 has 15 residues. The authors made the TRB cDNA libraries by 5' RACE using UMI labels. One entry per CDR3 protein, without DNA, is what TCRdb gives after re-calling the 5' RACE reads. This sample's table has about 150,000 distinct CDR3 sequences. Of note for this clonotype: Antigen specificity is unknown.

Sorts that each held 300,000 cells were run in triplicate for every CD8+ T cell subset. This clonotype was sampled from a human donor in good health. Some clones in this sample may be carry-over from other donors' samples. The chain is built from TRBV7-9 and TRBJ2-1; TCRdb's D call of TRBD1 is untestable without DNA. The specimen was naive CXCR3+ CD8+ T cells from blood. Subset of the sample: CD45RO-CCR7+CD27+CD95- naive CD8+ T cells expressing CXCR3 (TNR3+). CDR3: CASSLTGSSYNEQFF.